Listed here are 7 T cell receptor beta chains from one sample, sequenced in a study of vaccination and CD4 T cells after COVID-19. Researchers used the Oncomine TCR Beta short-read assay to sequence DNA from cultured CD4+ T cells. Each CDR3 protein is one row after TCRdb ran MiXCR on the PCR reads. The data show some 5,800 distinct CDR3 sequences, with less than 35% seen just once and under 20% held by the top ten. Their target antigens are unknown. Treatment noted: roughly ten-day PBMC culture with coronavirus spike peptide pools or control peptides (ViraFEST assay). The unexposed donor's CD4+ T cells were collected before the COVID-19 pandemic (2011-2018). The sequenced sample consisted of CD4+ T cells from blood, cultured in vitro. The receptors were sampled from a human donor in good health.

The gene calls are TRBV7-6 and TRBJ1-5; weak D call: TRBD1 (6 bases). This CDR3 is 15 amino acids long. The germline V gene has CDR1 SGHVS and CDR2 FNYEAQ. V was shortened by 4 bases and J by 1 base, with 11 bases between the two germline ends. DNA for the CDR3: TGTGCCAGCAGCTCGACACAGGGCAGCAATCAGCCCCAGCATTTT. It yields the protein CASSSTQGSNQPQHF. Complete variable domain (other parts from reference TRBV7-6 and TRBJ1-5): GAGVSQSPRYKVTKRGQDVALRCDPISGHVSLYWYRQALGQGPEFLTYFNYEAQQDKSGLPNDRFSAERPEGSISTLTIQRTEQRDSAMYRCASSSTQGSNQPQHFGDGTRLSIL.

By proportion, this clonotype is medium-sized. The chain links TRBV7-9 to TRBJ2-5; no firm D call. Trimming cost V 6 bases and J 5 bases, with 10 bases left between them. The CDR3 contains 12 residues. CDR1 and CDR2 from the germline V gene are SEHNR and FQNEAQ (reference sequence). The CDR3 spells CASRPTLETQYF. In DNA form, the CDR3 reads TGTGCCAGCAGACCTACCTTGGAGACCCAGTACTTC. Drawing the rest from reference TRBV7-9 and TRBJ2-5, the complete variable domain is DTGVSQNPRHKITKRGQNVTFRCDPISEHNRLYWYRQTLGQGPEFLTYFQNEAQLEKSRLLSDRFSAERPKGSFSTLEIQRTEQGDSAMYLCASRPTLETQYFGPGTRLLVL.

The gene calls are TRBV18 and TRBJ2-5, with a weak D call TRBD2 (5 bases). V gave up 0 bases and J gave up 5 bases, with 10 bases separating them. The CDR3 is made up of 14 amino acids. The germline V gene encodes CDR1 KGHSH and CDR2 LQKENI. CDR3 nucleotide sequence: TGTGCCAGCTCACCACCTGCTAGCCGGGAGACCCAGTACTTC. Translating gives CASSPPASRETQYF.

This clonotype has just one count. The chain carries TRBV4-2 and TRBJ1-2; 10 bases are shared with TRBD1. V was pared by 4 bases and J by 8 bases, with 10 bases of the junction left unmatched. This CDR3 has 15 amino acids. Germline CDR1 LGHNA, CDR2 YNFKEQ. The CDR3 sequence: CASSLSGQGRSGYTF. CDR3 sequence (DNA): TGTGCCAGCAGCCTCTCGGGACAGGGGAGAAGCGGCTACACCTTC.

This clonotype was seen only a few times. This chain joins TRBV7-6 and TRBJ2-7; D is unresolved. Germline loops: CDR1 SGHVS, CDR2 FNYEAQ. The CDR3 spans 14 residues. The germline V and J ends were trimmed by 1 base and 3 bases, with 10 bases remaining between them. The CDR3 DNA follows: TGTGCCAGCAGCTTAGAGGCGGATTTCTACGAGCAGTACTTC. This sequence encodes CASSLEADFYEQYF.

This chain joins TRBV6-1 and TRBJ1-2, with D unclear. Germline assignment: CDR1 MNHNS and CDR2 SASEGT. V was pared by 6 bases and J by 5 bases, with 13 bases between. The CDR3 loop spans 13 amino acids. As DNA, the CDR3 is TGTGCCAGCAGCCTCGACGGTCCGTATGGCTACACCTTC. This translates into CASSLDGPYGYTF.

The V call is TRBV29-1, the J call TRBJ2-7; D ambiguous. Germline-derived CDR1 and CDR2 are SQVTM and ANQGSEA. Trimming took 6 bases from V and 5 from J, leaving 17 bases between them. The length of the CDR3 is 13 residues. The CDR3 loop reads CSVAWLGRDEQYF. The CDR3 nucleotides are TGCAGCGTCGCCTGGTTGGGTCGAGACGAGCAGTACTTC.